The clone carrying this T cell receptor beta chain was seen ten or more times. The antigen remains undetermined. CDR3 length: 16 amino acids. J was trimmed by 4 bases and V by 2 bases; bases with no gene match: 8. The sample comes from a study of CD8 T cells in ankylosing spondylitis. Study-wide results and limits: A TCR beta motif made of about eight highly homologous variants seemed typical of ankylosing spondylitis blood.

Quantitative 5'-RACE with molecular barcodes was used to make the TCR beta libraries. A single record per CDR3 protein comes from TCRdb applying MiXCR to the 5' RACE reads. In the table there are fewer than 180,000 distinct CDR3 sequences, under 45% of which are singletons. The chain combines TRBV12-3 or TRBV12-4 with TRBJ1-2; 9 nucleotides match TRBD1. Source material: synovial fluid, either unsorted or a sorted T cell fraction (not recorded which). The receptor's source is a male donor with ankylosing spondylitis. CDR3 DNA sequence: TGTGCCAGCAGTTTACCTCCGGGACAGGGTCCCTATGGCTACACCTTC. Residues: CASSLPPGQGPYGYTF.